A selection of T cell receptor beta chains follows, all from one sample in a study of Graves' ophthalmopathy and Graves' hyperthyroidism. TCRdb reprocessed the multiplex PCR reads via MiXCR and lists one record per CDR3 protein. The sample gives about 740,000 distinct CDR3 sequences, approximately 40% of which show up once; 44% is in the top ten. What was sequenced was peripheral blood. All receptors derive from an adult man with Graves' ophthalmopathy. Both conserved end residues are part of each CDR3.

CASSPGESQPQHF | TRBV25-1
CASSPTGLETQYF | TRBV7-9
CASSEDRGSYGYTF | TRBV5-1
CSAPRTTGDGYTF | TRBV20-1
CASSANIGKPQHF | TRBV7-9
CASRPHSNSPLHF | TRBV7-8
CASSLDRRWGTGDDTEAFF | TRBV4-2
CASSLTKGGTAEAFF | TRBV7-9
CASSRLNPRGGNQPQHF | TRBV7-2
CASSLGQSREELFF | TRBV25-1
CASSYSTQGNSPLHF | TRBV9
CASSEQGATTGELFF | TRBV7-9
CASSPINDRRKETQYF | TRBV7-9
CASSSGISNQPQHF | TRBV5-5
CASSILGGYTF | TRBV19
CASRGTGDSPLHF | TRBV19
CASSPVGLEETQYF | TRBV7-9
CASRTGTGYGYTF | TRBV2
CASSYLDEQETQYF | TRBV6-5
CAITPDSLGTEAFF | TRBV10-3
CASSDQSPGTKGGSGNTIYF | TRBV10-2
CASGVNRDRGSPLHF | TRBV2
CASSRGTASYEQYF | TRBV11-2
CATSIGMGGVNTGELFF | TRBV15
CASSGPGQGVINEKLFF | TRBV6-1
CASSPLGAGEETQYF | TRBV19
CASSFEEQGPNQPQHF | TRBV24-1
CASRPGQGWADQPQHF | TRBV11-1
CASSQVGRSSGNTIYF | TRBV3-1
CATSRGTAALGYTF | TRBV15
CASSYDYRAGGANVLTF | TRBV7-9
CASSQDATEVSYEQYF | TRBV7-8
CASSTTRTSGEKETQYF | TRBV12-3/TRBV12-4
CASSYGFGVEAFF | TRBV10-3
CATSDPGTGF | TRBV24-1
CASSVTREHEQFF | TRBV9
CSALGLALYEQYF | TRBV20-1
CSARRALASGGSPLHF | TRBV20-1
CASSIAAGDSFYEQYF | TRBV12-3/TRBV12-4
CASSLVMGSYEQYF | TRBV11-2
CASSFETQYF | TRBV7-8
CASSLEDRRSGNTIYF | TRBV25-1
CATSSSDTEAFF | TRBV15
CATSGAGSNEQYF | TRBV24-1
CASSYSGPGPGAFF | TRBV6-5
CASSYYLGYEQYF | TRBV10-3
CASSQDRGQQYF | TRBV4-1
CASSPLRGAGVLLHHEQYF | TRBV7-9
CASSFSASETEAFF | TRBV7-9
CAWSPCTEAFF | TRBV25-1
CSVQGIGNTIYF | TRBV20-1
CASSQDLWPTGNSPLHF | TRBV7-9
CSVGPTLGW | TRBV29-1
CASSLAGRGDSPLHF | TRBV5-6
CASSLERTGKYGYTF | TRBV5-1
CASSSAPELGAFF | TRBV7-3
CASSLGTASAEQYF | TRBV7-3
CASSFGGRPGELFF | TRBV25-1
CASSLEGGNSGANVLTF | TRBV7-6